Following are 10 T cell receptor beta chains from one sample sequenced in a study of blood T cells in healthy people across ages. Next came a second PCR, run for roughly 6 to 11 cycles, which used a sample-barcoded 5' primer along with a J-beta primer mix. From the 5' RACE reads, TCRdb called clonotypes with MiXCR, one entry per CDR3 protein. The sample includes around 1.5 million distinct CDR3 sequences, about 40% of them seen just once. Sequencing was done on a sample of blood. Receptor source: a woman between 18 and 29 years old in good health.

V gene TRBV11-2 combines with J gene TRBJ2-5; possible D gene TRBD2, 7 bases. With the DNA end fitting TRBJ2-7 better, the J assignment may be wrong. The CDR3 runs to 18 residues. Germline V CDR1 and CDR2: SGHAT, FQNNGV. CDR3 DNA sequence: TGTGCCAGCAGCTTAGATCGGCCGGGGGGCAATTTCTATAACGAGCAGTACTTC. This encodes CASSLDRPGGNFYNEQYF.

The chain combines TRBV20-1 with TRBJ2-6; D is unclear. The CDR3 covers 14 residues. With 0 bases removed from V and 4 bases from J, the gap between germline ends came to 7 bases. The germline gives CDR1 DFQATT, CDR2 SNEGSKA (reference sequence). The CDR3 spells CSARDAVGANVLTF. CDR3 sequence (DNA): TGCAGTGCTAGAGACGCTGTAGGGGCCAACGTCCTGACTTTC.

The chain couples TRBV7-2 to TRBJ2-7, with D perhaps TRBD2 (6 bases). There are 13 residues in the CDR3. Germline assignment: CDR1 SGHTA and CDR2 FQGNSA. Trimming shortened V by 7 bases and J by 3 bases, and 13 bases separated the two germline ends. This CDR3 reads CASTRGGDYEQYF. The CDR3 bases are TGTGCCAGCACGCGGGGAGGTGACTACGAGCAGTACTTC. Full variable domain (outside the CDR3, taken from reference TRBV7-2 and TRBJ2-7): GAGVSQSPSNKVTEKGKDVELRCDPISGHTALYWYRQSLGQGLEFLIYFQGNSAPDKSGLPSDRFSAERTGGSVSTLTIQRTQQEDSAVYLCASTRGGDYEQYFGPGTRLTVT.

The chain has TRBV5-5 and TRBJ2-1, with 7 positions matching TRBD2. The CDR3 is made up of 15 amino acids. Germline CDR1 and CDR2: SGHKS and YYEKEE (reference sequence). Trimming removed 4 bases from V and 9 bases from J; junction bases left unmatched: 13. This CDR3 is CASSASGNLRIEQFF. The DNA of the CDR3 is TGTGCCAGCAGCGCGAGCGGGAACCTACGGATTGAGCAGTTCTTC.

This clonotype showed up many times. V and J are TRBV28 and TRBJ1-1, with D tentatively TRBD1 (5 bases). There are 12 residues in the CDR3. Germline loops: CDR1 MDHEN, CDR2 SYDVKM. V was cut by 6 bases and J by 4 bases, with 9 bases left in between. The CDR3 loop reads CASSSGGTEAFF. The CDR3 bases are TGTGCCAGCAGCTCCGGGGGCACTGAAGCTTTCTTT.

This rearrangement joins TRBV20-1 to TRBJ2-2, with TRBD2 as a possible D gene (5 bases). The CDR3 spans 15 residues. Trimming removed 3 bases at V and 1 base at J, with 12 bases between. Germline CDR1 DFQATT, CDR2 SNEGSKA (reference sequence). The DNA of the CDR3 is TGCAGTGCTAGGATAGGCGGGCAGAACACCGGGGAGCTGTTTTTT. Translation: CSARIGGQNTGELFF.

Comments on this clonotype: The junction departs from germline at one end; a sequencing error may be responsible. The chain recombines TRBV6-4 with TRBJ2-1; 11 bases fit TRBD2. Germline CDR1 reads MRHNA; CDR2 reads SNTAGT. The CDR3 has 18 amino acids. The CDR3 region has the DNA TGTGCCTGCAGTGACTCCCACCTCCCTAGCGGGAGGTCCAATGAGCAGTTCTTC. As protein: CACSDSHLPSGRSNEQFF.

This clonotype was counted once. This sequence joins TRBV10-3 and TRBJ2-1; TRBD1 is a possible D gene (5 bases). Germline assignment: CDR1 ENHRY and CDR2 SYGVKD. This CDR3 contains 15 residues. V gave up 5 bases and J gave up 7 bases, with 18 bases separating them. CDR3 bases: TGTGCCATCAGTTCGGACAAGGGTTTTACGAATGAGCAGTTCTTC. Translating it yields CAISSDKGFTNEQFF.

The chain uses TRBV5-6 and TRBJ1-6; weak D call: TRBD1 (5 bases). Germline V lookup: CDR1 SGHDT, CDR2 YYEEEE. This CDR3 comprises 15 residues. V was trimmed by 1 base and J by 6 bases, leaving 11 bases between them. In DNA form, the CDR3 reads TGTGCCAGCAGCTTGCGGGGAGGGACTAATTCACCCCTCCACTTT. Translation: CASSLRGGTNSPLHF.

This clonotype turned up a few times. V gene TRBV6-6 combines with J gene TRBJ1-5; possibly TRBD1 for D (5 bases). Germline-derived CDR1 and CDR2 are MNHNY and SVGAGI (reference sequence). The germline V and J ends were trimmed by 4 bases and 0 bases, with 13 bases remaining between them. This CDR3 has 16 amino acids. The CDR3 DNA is TGTGCCAGCAGTTCCCGGGGGGGTGGTAGCAATCAGCCCCAGCATTTT. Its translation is CASSSRGGGSNQPQHF.